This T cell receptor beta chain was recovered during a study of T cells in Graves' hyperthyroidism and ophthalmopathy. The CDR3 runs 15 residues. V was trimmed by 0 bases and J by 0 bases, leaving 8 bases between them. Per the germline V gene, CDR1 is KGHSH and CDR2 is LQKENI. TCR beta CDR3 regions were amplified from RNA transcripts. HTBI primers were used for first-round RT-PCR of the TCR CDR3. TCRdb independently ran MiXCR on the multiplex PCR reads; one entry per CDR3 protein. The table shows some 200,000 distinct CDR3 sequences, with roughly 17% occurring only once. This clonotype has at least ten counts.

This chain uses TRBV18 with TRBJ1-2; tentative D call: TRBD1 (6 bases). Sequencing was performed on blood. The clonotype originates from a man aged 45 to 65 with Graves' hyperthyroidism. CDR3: CASSPPDRSNYGYTF. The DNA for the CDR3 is TGTGCCAGCTCACCACCGGACAGATCTAACTATGGCTACACCTTC.